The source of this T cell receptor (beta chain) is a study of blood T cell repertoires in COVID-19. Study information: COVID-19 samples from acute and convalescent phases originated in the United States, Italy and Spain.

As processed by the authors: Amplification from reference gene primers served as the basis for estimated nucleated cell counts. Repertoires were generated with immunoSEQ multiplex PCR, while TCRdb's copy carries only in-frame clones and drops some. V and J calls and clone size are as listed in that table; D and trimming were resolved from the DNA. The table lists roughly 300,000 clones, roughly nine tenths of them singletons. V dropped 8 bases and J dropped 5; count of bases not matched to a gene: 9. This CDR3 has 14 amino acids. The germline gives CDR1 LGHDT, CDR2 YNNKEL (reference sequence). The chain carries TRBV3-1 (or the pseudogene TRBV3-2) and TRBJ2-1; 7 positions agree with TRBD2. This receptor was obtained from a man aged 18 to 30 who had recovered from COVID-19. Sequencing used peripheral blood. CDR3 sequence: CASSVLTSDNEQFF. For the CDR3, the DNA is TGTGCCAGCTCGGTCCTTACTAGCGACAATGAGCAGTTCTTC.